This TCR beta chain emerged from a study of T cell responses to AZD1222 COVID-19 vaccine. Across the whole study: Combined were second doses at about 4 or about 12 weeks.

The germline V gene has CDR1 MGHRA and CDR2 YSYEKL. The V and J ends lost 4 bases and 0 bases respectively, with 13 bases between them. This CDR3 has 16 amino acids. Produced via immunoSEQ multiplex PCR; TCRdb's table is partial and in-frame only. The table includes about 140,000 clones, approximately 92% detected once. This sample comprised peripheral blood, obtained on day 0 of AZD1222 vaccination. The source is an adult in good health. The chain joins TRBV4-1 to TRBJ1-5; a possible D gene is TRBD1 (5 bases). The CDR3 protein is CASSPGRGNSNQPQHF. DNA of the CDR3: TGCGCCAGCAGCCCGGGGCGGGGTAATAGCAATCAGCCCCAGCATTTT.